This record concerns one TCR beta chain sequence. Its target is unknown. These data belong to a study of shared clonotypes between healthy human individuals. Whole-study results and caveats: The study found lower generation probabilities in non-shared clonotypes than in those shared by all four donors.

Naive CD8 cells were CD45RO-negative, positively selected for CCR7, excluding terminally differentiated effector memory CD45RA+ cells. Trimming pared 6 bases from V and 0 bases from J, leaving 11 bases between. Germline-derived CDR1 and CDR2 are MGHDK and SYGVNS. The CDR3 extends over 15 amino acids. The input for sorted-subset replicate PCRs was about 0.2 ug DNA, some 28,000 T cell genomes. Per the original methods: With immunoSEQ giving junction-only sequences and no quality scores, filtering differed. Clones were read by immunoSEQ multiplex PCR, and TCRdb kept only the in-frame ones, dropping some. V and J calls and clone size come straight from that table; D and trimming were deduced from the DNA. This sample yields approximately 2,200,000 clones, of which more than 85% are seen a single time; 1.5% to 2% belongs to the top ten.

The sequenced sample was naive CD8+ T cells from PBMCs. This TCR derives from a man aged 18 to 30 in good health. Some clones in this sample may be carry-over from other donors' samples. The chain recombines TRBV25-1 with TRBJ2-2, with D possibly called TRBD1 or TRBD2 (5 bases each). The CDR3 nucleotides read TGTGCCAGCAGGGGGACGGACGCGAACACCGGGGAGCTGTTTTTT. It is translated as CASRGTDANTGELFF.